Listed below are T cell receptor beta chains from one sample, sequenced in a study of T cells in Graves' hyperthyroidism and ophthalmopathy. One entry per CDR3 protein, called by TCRdb with MiXCR from the multiplex PCR reads. The data show approximately 590,000 distinct CDR3 sequences, around 45% seen once. Sequenced sample: peripheral blood or thyroid tissue (not recorded which). These TCRs come from a woman aged 18-29 years with Graves' hyperthyroidism. Each CDR3 is given with its conserved first and last residue. The D gene is left open where the match is weak. A row's size may be missing; if present it is once, few, many or a size class.

TRBJ1-1 TRBV20-1 - - TGCAGTGCTAGGACAGACCCGAACACTGAAGCTTTCTTT CSARTDPNTEAFF
TRBJ2-4 TRBV29-1 - - TGCAGCGCCCGGGAGTTAGGAAACATTCAGTACTTC CSARELGNIQYF
TRBJ1-1 TRBV10-3 - TRBD1 TGTGCCATCGGACAGGTTGAAGCTTTCTTT CAIGQVEAFF
TRBJ2-5 TRBV9 once TRBD2 TGTGCCAGCTTAACTAGCGGGATCGGTGAGACCCAGTACTTC CASLTSGIGETQYF
TRBJ2-7 TRBV7-2 - - TGTGCCAGCAGTTTAGGGCGGGAAAGCTCCTACGAGCAGTACTTC CASSLGRESSYEQYF
TRBJ2-2 TRBV5-4 few TRBD2 TGTGCCAGCAGCTCCTGGAGCGGGAGGACCGGGGAGCTGTTTTTT CASSSWSGRTGELFF
TRBJ2-5 TRBV10-3 - - TGTGCCATCCAGGGGCGGGAGACCCAGTACTTC CAIQGRETQYF
TRBJ2-5 TRBV12-5 few TRBD2 TGTGCTAGTGGTCCGACTAGCGGGACCCAAGAGACCCAGTACTTC CASGPTSGTQETQYF
TRBJ1-2 TRBV29-1 many - TGCAGCGTAGATACGGCAGTCTATGGCTACACCTTC CSVDTAVYGYTF
TRBJ2-7 TRBV20-1 - - TGCAGTGCTAGAGATCGCGCCAGGCCCTGGGACGAGCAGTACTTC CSARDRARPWDEQYF
TRBJ2-7 TRBV5-5 - - TGCGCCAGCAGCGAAGACCCAGGCTACGAGCAGTACTTC CASSEDPGYEQYF
TRBJ1-2 TRBV19 - - TGTGCGGCCGCGATAGATCCCTATGGCTACACCTTC CAAAIDPYGYTF
TRBJ2-5 TRBV10-3 - TRBD2 TGTGCCATCAGTGAGTCCGAGCTAGCGGGAGTAGGAGAGACCCAGTACTTC CAISESELAGVGETQYF
TRBJ2-5 TRBV9 - - TGTGCCAGCAGCGAGAACCCGGGGGCGCAAGAGACCCAGTACTTC CASSENPGAQETQYF
TRBJ2-5 TRBV5-1 few TRBD2 TGCGCCAGCACAGCGGGAGAACGGTGGGAGACCCAGTACTTC CASTAGERWETQYF
TRBJ2-5 TRBV4-2 - - TGTGCCAGCAGCCCAAGGTCAGGGAAGCGGGAGACCCAGTACTTC CASSPRSGKRETQYF
TRBJ2-2 TRBV5-1 - - TGCGCCAGCAGCTCTTACTACACCGGGGAGCTGTTTTTT CASSSYYTGELFF
TRBJ1-1 TRBV6-5 - TRBD1 TGTGCCAGCAGTTACGGGACAGCCACTGAAGCTTTCTTT CASSYGTATEAFF
TRBJ1-4 TRBV7-3 - - TGTGCCAGCAGCCCCACCCCGGCCGAGGAAAAACTGTTTTTT CASSPTPAEEKLFF
TRBJ2-2 TRBV9 few - TGCGCCAGCAGCCATCGGGACTGGGACACCGGGGAGCTGTTTTTT CASSHRDWDTGELFF
TRBJ2-5 TRBV24-1 many TRBD2 TGTGCCATGAGCTTCCTAACTAGCGGGATAGGAGGAGGGACCCAGTACTTC CAMSFLTSGIGGGTQYF
TRBJ2-7 TRBV24-1 few TRBD1 TGTGCCAGCAGTAGCGTGGGACAGGGCGACGAGCAGTACTTC CASSSVGQGDEQYF
TRBJ1-2 TRBV25-1 few TRBD1 TGTGCGGCGAATTACAGGGGGGCTAGTCGGAATGGCTACACCTTC CAANYRGASRNGYTF
TRBJ2-2 TRBV10-1 many - TGCGCCAGCAGTGAGTCGGCCGGGGAGCTGTTTTTT CASSESAGELFF
TRBJ2-7 TRBV7-9 many - TGTGCCAGCAGCCCCGGGCTCGAGCAGTACTTC CASSPGLEQYF
TRBJ2-5 TRBV15 many TRBD1 TGTGCCACCAGCAGCGCGGTACCGGGACAGGGGATGGAGACCCAGTACTTC CATSSAVPGQGMETQYF
TRBJ1-1 TRBV5-1 - - TGCGCCAGCAGCCAGGGAGGGGATTTCACTGAAGCTTTCTTT CASSQGGDFTEAFF
TRBJ2-7 TRBV7-2 - TRBD1 TGTGCCAGCAGCCCCCGCGGGACAGGGGGCTCCTACGAGCAGTACTTC CASSPRGTGGSYEQYF
TRBJ1-5 TRBV7-2 few - TGTGCCAGCAGCCTCCCTTGGGGGCAGCCCCAGCATTTT CASSLPWGQPQHF
TRBJ2-7 TRBV20-1 few - TGCAGTGCTAGAGATCAGGCCAGCATCTACGAGCAGTACTTC CSARDQASIYEQYF
TRBJ1-6 TRBV9 - - TGTGCCAGCAGTTCTGGCAGGAATCCACCCCTCCACTTT CASSSGRNPPLHF
TRBJ1-1 TRBV19 - TRBD1 TGTGCCAGTACCCTGCTGACAGGGCTTAATGAAGCTTTCTTT CASTLLTGLNEAFF
TRBJ1-1 TRBV29-1 few - TGCAGCGTTGACAGGGTGAGCCCTGAAGCTTTCTTT CSVDRVSPEAFF
TRBJ2-7 TRBV14 - - TGTGCCAGCAGCCACACACTAGTGCACGAGCAGTACTTC CASSHTLVHEQYF
TRBJ1-1 TRBV20-1 - - TGCAGTGCTAGAGAATTAGGGCAGGGAGGCGCTGAAGCTTTCTTT CSARELGQGGAEAFF
TRBJ2-5 TRBV10-3 once TRBD1 TGTGCCAGCAGTTTAAGGACAGGACCCTACCCCGAGGAGACCCAGTACTTC CASSLRTGPYPEETQYF
TRBJ2-7 TRBV2 many - TGTGCCAGCGTCGTTAGGCGGGACTCCCACGAGCAGTACTTC CASVVRRDSHEQYF
TRBJ1-5 TRBV7-8 - - TGTGCCAGCAGCCTCCCGGGGGGGGCTGATCAGCCCCAGCATTTT CASSLPGGADQPQHF
TRBJ1-2 TRBV20-1 many - TGCAGTGCTAGAGATCCAGGGGAATCGGCAGGCTACACCTTC CSARDPGESAGYTF
TRBJ2-2 TRBV2 - TRBD2 TGTGCCAGCAGTTCTAGCGGGAGGGCCGCCGGGGGGCTGTTTTTT CASSSSGRAAGGLFF
TRBJ2-7 TRBV29-1 many TRBD1 TGCAGCGTGTACCTGACAGGGTCCTACGAGCAGTACTTC CSVYLTGSYEQYF
TRBJ1-2 TRBV2 - TRBD1 TGTGCCAGCAGCCCAGGGGGTCGGACAGGGAGTGGCTACACCTTC CASSPGGRTGSGYTF
TRBJ2-2 TRBV7-6 - - TGTGCCAGCAGGAGAATAGGGTGGACCGGGGAGCTGTTTTTT CASRRIGWTGELFF
TRBJ1-2 TRBV20-1 many - TGCAGTGCTACCCACTATGGCTACACCTTC CSATHYGYTF
TRBJ1-2 TRBV20-1 - - TGCAGTGCCACTGGACCGAACAGGATAACGGGAGGCTACACCTTC CSATGPNRITGGYTF
TRBJ1-1 TRBV9 few - TGTGCCAGCAGCGTAGGCAACCGGGGTGAAGCTTTCTTT CASSVGNRGEAFF
TRBJ2-5 TRBV5-1 - - TGTGCCAGCAGCCAAGAATGGAGGGCCGTTGGAGAGACCCAGTACTTC CASSQEWRAVGETQYF
TRBJ1-3 TRBV7-2 many TRBD1 TGTGCCAGCAGTATCGGGACAGCTTCTGGAAACACCATATATTTT CASSIGTASGNTIYF
TRBJ2-5 TRBV12-3/TRBV12-4 few TRBD1 TGTGCCAGCAGTTACAGGGGAACCAAAGAGACCCAGTACTTC CASSYRGTKETQYF
TRBJ1-4 TRBV29-1 - TRBD1 TGCAGCGTTGAAAAAAGGGGACAGGGGGCTGAAAAACTGTTTTTT CSVEKRGQGAEKLFF
TRBJ2-5 TRBV7-9 many TRBD2 TGTGCCAGCAGCCGAACCGCGGCGGGAGGGCAGGAGACCCAGTACTTC CASSRTAAGGQETQYF
TRBJ2-7 TRBV20-1 - TRBD2 TGCAGTGCTACACCCCGACTAGCGGGAGGACCCGTGGTAACCTACGAGCAGTACTTC CSATPRLAGGPVVTYEQYF
TRBJ1-1 TRBV7-9 few - TGTGCCAGCTCACCACCGAGGGAGTTGAACACTGAAGCTTTCTTT CASSPPRELNTEAFF